The next 8 T cell receptor beta chains were all read from a single sample in a study of blood T cells in healthy people across ages. Sample-barcoded 5' priming and a J-beta primer mix drove a second PCR of about 7 to 11 cycles. TCRdb reanalysed the 5' RACE reads using MiXCR and keeps one entry per CDR3 protein. The sample holds 1.8 million or so distinct CDR3 sequences, 30% to 40% seen once. Sequenced: blood. The receptors were gathered from a human donor in good health.

Note on this clonotype: The limits of the CDR3 on the DNA are not certain, so only TCRdb's listed CDR3 is given. The chain combines TRBV12-3 or TRBV12-4 with TRBJ2-6. The length of the CDR3 is 14 amino acids, counting both ends. The chain's CDR3 is CASSFGYGANVRTF.

V gene TRBV24-1 combines with J gene TRBJ1-1; D call uncertain. The CDR3 length is 14 residues. V gave up 5 bases and J gave up 10 bases, with 19 bases separating them. Germline lookup yields CDR1 KGHDR and CDR2 SFDVKD. CDR3 nucleotides: TGTGCCACCAGTGCTAATAAGGCACCCTATGGAGCTTTCTTT. The encoded protein is CATSANKAPYGAFF.

V and J are TRBV20-1 and TRBJ2-1; the D gene is possibly TRBD2 (6 bases). Germline V lookup: CDR1 DFQATT, CDR2 SNEGSKA (reference sequence). V lost 6 bases and J 4 bases, leaving 19 bases between the germline ends. The CDR3 spans 15 residues. The CDR3 reads CSAAGLGGEYNEQFF. DNA of the CDR3: TGCAGTGCCGCCGGACTGGGAGGAGAGTACAATGAGCAGTTCTTC.

This chain connects TRBV5-1 to TRBJ2-1, with D perhaps matching TRBD1 (6 bases). There are 16 residues in the CDR3. CDR1 is SGHRS, CDR2 YFSETQ, per germline. The V end was cut by 4 bases, the J end by 0 bases, with 14 bases between. The chain's CDR3 is CASSPPGHSSYNEQFF. CDR3 nucleotide sequence: TGCGCCAGCAGCCCCCCGGGACACAGCTCCTACAATGAGCAGTTCTTC.

This clonotype showed up just a few times. The chain carries TRBV7-2 and TRBJ1-2, with a weak D call TRBD1 (5 bases). The CDR3 runs to 16 residues. Germline values: CDR1 SGHTA, CDR2 FQGNSA. The V end was cut by 2 bases, the J end by 8 bases, with 21 bases between. The CDR3 reads CASSLRNSQPGSGYTF. Here the CDR3 DNA reads TGTGCCAGCAGCTTAAGGAATTCACAGCCAGGGAGCGGCTACACCTTC. Using reference TRBV7-2 and TRBJ1-2 for the parts outside the CDR3, the full variable domain is GAGVSQSPSNKVTEKGKDVELRCDPISGHTALYWYRQSLGQGLEFLIYFQGNSAPDKSGLPSDRFSAERTGGSVSTLTIQRTQQEDSAVYLCASSLRNSQPGSGYTFGSGTRLTVV.

The chain recombines TRBV12-3 or TRBV12-4 with TRBJ2-7; TRBD1 agrees at 9 bases. This CDR3 contains 17 residues. With 5 bases clipped from V and 3 bases from J, the junction kept 14 bases outside the gene matches. The CDR3 loop reads CASSPGLPGQGIYEQYF. CDR3 sequence (DNA): TGTGCCAGCAGTCCGGGACTGCCGGGACAGGGCATCTACGAGCAGTACTTC.

This chain joins TRBV7-8 and TRBJ1-2; TRBD1 is a possible D gene (6 bases). The CDR3 is 15 residues long. Trimming left V 5 bases short and J 0 bases short, with 13 bases between. Germline V lookup: CDR1 SGHVS, CDR2 FQNEAQ. For the CDR3, the DNA is TGTGCCAGCAGCACAGACAGGACCTCTAACTATGGCTACACCTTC. The encoded protein is CASSTDRTSNYGYTF. Complete variable domain (other parts from reference TRBV7-8 and TRBJ1-2): GAGVSQSPRYKVAKRGQDVALRCDPISGHVSLFWYQQALGQGPEFLTYFQNEAQLDKSGLPSDRFFAERPEGSVSTLKIQRTQQEDSAVYLCASSTDRTSNYGYTFGSGTRLTVV.

Worth noting for this clonotype: One end of the junction varies from germline; a read error may be responsible. The chain recombines TRBV5-6 with TRBJ2-4; D uncertain. Germline CDR1 and CDR2: SGHDT and YYEEEE. The CDR3 is 15 residues long. CDR3 sequence reads: CASSSPTIAKSIQYF. In nucleotides, the CDR3 is TGTGCCAGCAGCTCCCCCACAATAGCCAAAAGCATTCAGTACTTC.